The 32 T cell receptor beta chains listed next were all sequenced from one sample in a study of tumor and adjacent non-tumor tissue in lung cancer. RNA was extracted from bulk tissue without any cell sorting. TCRbeta libraries were built with three rounds of nested PCR, modified from ARM-PCR. One entry per CDR3 protein results from TCRdb running MiXCR on the multiplex PCR reads. The table lists about 80,000 distinct CDR3 sequences, around 70% of them singletons, with about 9.5% in the top ten. Sequencing used lung tumor tissue. Receptor source: a woman between 40 and 55 years old with non-small cell lung cancer.

The V call is TRBV29-1, the J call TRBJ1-1; 7 bases align to TRBD1. From germline, CDR1 is SQVTM and CDR2 ANQGSEA. The CDR3 is 14 amino acids. In nucleotides, the CDR3 is TGCAGTGTGGACGCCGGGACAGCTGGGACTGAAGCTTTCTTT. Translating it yields CSVDAGTAGTEAFF.

V gene TRBV12-5 combines with J gene TRBJ2-3; the D is unclear. V was pared by 3 bases and J by 1 base, with 11 bases between. This CDR3 is 15 amino acids long. CDR1 LGHNT and CDR2 FRNRAP come from the germline V gene. The CDR3 sequence is CASGFLQSGTDTQYF. CDR3 nucleotide sequence: TGTGCTAGTGGTTTCCTACAGTCGGGCACAGATACGCAGTATTTT. Based on the CDR3 plus reference TRBV12-5 and TRBJ2-3, the full variable domain is DARVTQTPRHKVTEMGQEVTMRCQPILGHNTVFWYRQTMMQGLELLAYFRNRAPLDDSGMPKDRFSAEMPDATLATLKIQPSEPRDSAVYFCASGFLQSGTDTQYFGPGTRLTVL.

Worth noting for this clonotype: A junction boundary mismatches the germline segment, possibly from a read error. The chain is built from TRBV5-4 and TRBJ2-7; 8 bases fit TRBD1. CDR3 length equals 15 residues. The germline CDR1 and CDR2 sequences are SGHNT and YYREEE (reference sequence). CDR3 loop: CASSLWTGSSYEQYF. The CDR3 DNA sequence: TGTGCCAGTAGCTTGTGGACAGGGTCCTCCTACGAGCAGTACTTC.

In its sample, this clonotype was seen once. J is TRBJ2-1 and V is TRBV19; 9 nucleotides line up with TRBD1. V was clipped by 6 bases and J by 8 bases; unmatched bases: 17. From germline, CDR1 is LNHDA and CDR2 SQIVND (reference sequence). The CDR3 is 17 amino acids. The CDR3 reads CASRSIELGQGIDEQFF. CDR3 in DNA: TGTGCCAGTAGGTCTATAGAGTTAGGACAGGGGATCGATGAGCAGTTCTTC.

With respect to this clonotype: A read error may account for a junction end that differs from germline. The chain couples TRBV4-1 to TRBJ2-2; no firm D call. CDR1 and CDR2 (germline): MGHRA, YSYEKL. The CDR3 runs 16 residues. CDR3 sequence (DNA): TGTGCCAACAACCAAGAATGGGCTACGAACACCGGGGAGCTGTTTTTT. Translation: CANNQEWATNTGELFF.

Concerning this clonotype itself: An end of the junction does not agree with germline; a read error may underlie this. The DNA for the CDR3 is TGTGCCAGCAGCCGGGCTAGCGGGGGGGCCTTAGAGCAGTCCTTC. As protein: CASSRASGGALEQSF. V gene TRBV4-1 combines with J gene TRBJ2-1; TRBD2 matches at 12 bases. There are 15 residues in the CDR3. Germline lookup yields CDR1 MGHRA and CDR2 YSYEKL.

This clonotype showed up many times. The chain couples TRBV10-2 to TRBJ2-3; 10 positions agree with TRBD2. From germline, CDR1 is WSHSY and CDR2 SAAADI. J lost 3 bases, V lost 3 bases, and 9 bases had no gene match. CDR3 size: 17 residues. DNA of the CDR3: TGCGCCAGCAGTGACCGGAGCGGGGGGGCGGAGACAGATACGCAGTATTTT. Residues: CASSDRSGGAETDTQYF.

Points on this clonotype: Sequence at one end of the junction differs from germline and may be a read error. The chain recombines TRBV11-2 with TRBJ2-5; TRBD2 is a possible D gene (6 bases). The CDR3 length is 15 residues. From germline, CDR1 is SGHAT and CDR2 FQNNGV. The CDR3 DNA is TGTGCCAACAGCTTGGACCTAGCGAGTGGTGGGACCCAGTACTTC. The encoded protein is CANSLDLASGGTQYF.

This clonotype has more than one count but fewer than ten. The junction does not match germline at one end; this may be a read error. J is TRBJ2-5 and V is TRBV11-2; TRBD2 aligns across 8 bases. CDR1 SGHAT and CDR2 FQNNGV come from the germline V gene. The CDR3 is made up of 15 amino acids. Written as DNA, the CDR3 is TGTGCCAGTAGCTTTAGCGGGGAGGCGGGGGAGACCCAGTACTTC. This encodes CASSFSGEAGETQYF.

This clonotype was seen just once. A single base separates this from a much larger clone, so it may be a read error. CDR3 residues: CASSFAGQRNKQYF. CDR3 in DNA: TGTGCCAGCAGTTTCGCGGGACAGCGGAACAAGCAGTACTTC. The V and J genes are TRBV28 and TRBJ2-7; D might be TRBD1 (7 bases). Per germline, CDR1 MDHEN and CDR2 SYDVKM. The germline V and J ends were trimmed by 3 bases and 8 bases, with 17 bases remaining between them. The CDR3 consists of 14 residues.

Points on this clonotype: This may be a read error: a much more frequent sequence differs by one nucleotide. This sequence joins TRBV7-9 and TRBJ1-2; D not resolved. CDR1 and CDR2 (germline): SEHNR, FQNEAQ (reference sequence). This CDR3 is 15 amino acids long. In DNA, the CDR3 is TGTGCCAGCAGCTTAGTAGGGAACGAGGTCTATGGCTACGCCTTC. It codes for CASSLVGNEVYGYAF.

To note about this clonotype: Because it lacks the conserved phenylalanine or tryptophan at the end, this CDR3 is likely a read error. The J gene is TRBJ1-1, the V gene TRBV29-1, with D possibly matching TRBD1 (5 bases). There are 15 residues in the CDR3. V dropped 6 bases and J dropped 5 bases, with 22 bases sitting between them. Germline CDR1 SQVTM, CDR2 ANQGSEA. The CDR3 region is CSVVGDDRDSTEAFY. The CDR3 coding sequence is TGCAGCGTAGTGGGGGATGACAGAGATTCTACTGAAGCTTTCTAT.

About this clonotype: Mismatch with germline at one junction end may stem from a read error. V is TRBV4-2 and J is TRBJ1-5; D unresolved. This CDR3 has 15 residues. The germline CDR1 and CDR2 sequences are LGHNA and YNFKEQ. CDR3 sequence reads: CASSQDEAGNQPQHF. Written as DNA, the CDR3 is TGTGCCAGCAGCCAAGACGAGGCCGGCAACCAGCCCCAGCATTTT.

On this clonotype: The germline gene is not matched at one end of the junction; a read error may be the cause. This sequence joins TRBV29-1 and TRBJ2-2; the D gene is possibly TRBD2 (5 bases). The CDR3 has 15 amino acids. CDR1 and CDR2 (germline): SQVTM, ANQGSEA. CDR3 in amino acids: CSIESPDLNTGELFF. As DNA, the CDR3 is TGCAGCATTGAATCCCCAGACCTTAACACCGGGGAACTCTTTTTT.

This clonotype was counted between two and nine times. This chain joins TRBV7-3 and TRBJ1-1, with D possibly being TRBD1 (6 bases). Trimming removed 6 bases at V and 0 bases at J, with 14 bases between. CDR3 length equals 15 residues. Germline CDR1 is SGHTA and CDR2 is FQGTGA. The DNA of the CDR3 is TGTGCCAGCAGTTCCGGACAGTCAATGAACACTGAAGCTTTCTTT. Translated, it gives CASSSGQSMNTEAFF.

Regarding this clonotype: A junction end diverges from the germline sequence, so it may reflect a read error. This rearrangement joins TRBV4-2 to TRBJ2-5; 9 bases fit TRBD2. This CDR3 is 17 amino acids long. Germline CDR1 LGHNA, CDR2 YNFKEQ. The CDR3 nucleotides are TGTGACAGCAGTCAAGATTTAGCGGGGGCCCTCCAAGAGACCCAGTACTTC. Residues: CDSSQDLAGALQETQYF.

Details on this clonotype: One end of the junction fails to match germline, which may point to a read error. V gene TRBV6-2 or TRBV6-3 combines with J gene TRBJ1-5; D call uncertain. Germline CDR1 MNHEY, CDR2 SVGEGT. CDR3 length: 12 residues. The CDR3 DNA reads as TGTGACAGCACACTGGTCAATCAGCCCCAGCATTTT. Amino acids: CDSTLVNQPQHF.

Details on this clonotype: Because it lacks the conserved phenylalanine or tryptophan at the end, this CDR3 is likely a read error. The chain links TRBV12-3 or TRBV12-4 to TRBJ2-3; D could derive from TRBD1 or TRBD2 (5 bases each). This CDR3 contains 15 residues. CDR3 sequence: CASSLGGTYTGTQYS. The CDR3 coding sequence is TGTGCCAGCAGTTTAGGTGGGACCTACACAGGTACGCAGTATTCT.

The chain joins TRBV5-4 to TRBJ2-1, with D perhaps TRBD1 (6 bases). Germline V lookup: CDR1 SGHNT, CDR2 YYREEE (reference sequence). The CDR3 runs to 14 residues. Here the CDR3 reads CVGSSGTGSGEQFF. CDR3 DNA: TGTGTCGGCAGCTCCGGTACAGGGAGTGGTGAGCAGTTCTTC.

In its sample, this clonotype was seen a few times. A much larger clone is a single base away; this may be a read error. The CDR3 DNA reads TGCGGCGTTCTCGGACAGGGGGCGAGCGGCTACGCCTTC. It codes for CGVLGQGASGYAF. The V and J genes are TRBV29-1 and TRBJ1-2; 11 bases match TRBD1. Germline CDR1 is SQVTM and CDR2 is ANQGSEA. CDR3 length: 13 residues.

The V call is TRBV11-2, the J call TRBJ1-4, with 7 bases aligning to TRBD1. CDR3 length: 16 amino acids. Germline CDR1 and CDR2: SGHAT and FQNNGV. CDR3 coding DNA: TGTATCAGCAGCCCATATCGGGACAGACTTAATGAAAAACTGTTTTTT. Translation gives CISSPYRDRLNEKLFF. Variable domain in full (rest from reference TRBV11-2 and TRBJ1-4): EAGVAQSPRYKIIEKRQSVAFWCNPISGHATLYWYQQILGQGPKLLIQFQNNGVVDDSQLPKDRFSAERLKGVDSTLKIQPAKLEDSAVYLCISSPYRDRLNEKLFFGSGTQLSVL.

This clonotype is labeled as medium-sized. The V and J genes are TRBV6-6 and TRBJ2-1, with 11 bases that match TRBD2. V was pared by 5 bases and J by 4 bases, with 4 bases of the junction left unmatched. In germline, CDR1 is MNHNY, CDR2 SVGAGI (reference sequence). This CDR3 comprises 15 residues. The CDR3 nucleotides read TGTGCCAGCAGTACCGGGACTAGCGGTTACAATGAGCAGTTCTTC. It specifies CASSTGTSGYNEQFF.

This clonotype has just a few counts. A much larger clone differs by one base, so this may be a read error. This chain uses TRBV20-1 with TRBJ2-7; 11 bases map to TRBD2. Germline assignment: CDR1 DFQATT and CDR2 SNEGSKA (reference sequence). The CDR3 covers 14 residues. The CDR3 region has the DNA TGCAGTGCCAACACCGGGACTAGCGGCCACGAGCGGTACTTC. Encoded protein: CSANTGTSGHERYF.

The chain employs TRBV28 and TRBJ1-5; D unclear. The V end lost 5 bases, the J end lost 4 bases, and 15 bases lay between the germline ends. Germline-derived CDR1 and CDR2 are MDHEN and SYDVKM. CDR3 length: 15 amino acids. CDR3 loop: CASSHHSISNQPQHF. The CDR3, as DNA: TGTGCCAGCAGTCACCACAGTATTAGTAATCAGCCCCAGCATTTT.

A word on this clonotype: The final CDR3 position lacks the conserved phenylalanine or tryptophan, pointing to a likely read error. The rearrangement uses TRBV11-2 and TRBJ1-6; D unresolved. Germline CDR1 reads SGHAT; CDR2 reads FQNNGV. The length of the CDR3 is 15 residues. The CDR3 DNA sequence: TGTGCGAGCAGCTTAGCCTCGGGGAATAATTCACCTCTCCACATT. It yields the protein CASSLASGNNSPLHI.

As concerns this clonotype: The germline gene is not matched at one end of the junction; a read error may be the cause. The rearrangement uses TRBV12-3 or TRBV12-4 and TRBJ2-2; 9 bases agree with TRBD1. The CDR3 contains 17 residues. In nucleotides, the CDR3 is TGTGCCAGCGGTATGGGGACAGGGCCCCTTCTAACCGGGGAGCTATTTTTT. This sequence encodes CASGMGTGPLLTGELFF.

On this clonotype: A much larger clone differs by one base, so this may be a read error. The V and J genes are TRBV20-1 and TRBJ2-5; D remains unclear. The CDR3 sequence is 13 residues long. Germline CDR1 DFQATT, CDR2 SNEGSKA (reference sequence). The CDR3 sequence is CCAVDGNKETQYF. CDR3 DNA: TGCTGTGCTGTCGACGGAAATAAAGAGACCCAGTACTTC.

This clonotype appeared a single time. The chain carries TRBV4-2 and TRBJ2-1; 8 nucleotides match TRBD1. The length of the CDR3 is 14 residues. Germline CDR1 and CDR2: LGHNA and YNFKEQ. The J segment lost 9 bases and the V segment lost 7 bases, leaving 11 bases of the junction unmatched. The DNA of the CDR3 is TGTGCCAGCACCCAGGCAGACAGGGGCAGTGAGCAGTTCTTC. Its protein product is CASTQADRGSEQFF.

This clonotype was seen a handful of times. The rearrangement links TRBV23-1 to TRBJ2-1; 8 bases align to TRBD2. TRBV23-1 qualifies as an ORF whose function is uncertain. J was trimmed by 0 bases and V by 8 bases; bases with no gene match: 9. The CDR3 is made up of 16 amino acids. CDR3 coding DNA: TGCGCCAGCGGATCACGCGGGGGGCGCTCCTACAATGAGCAGTTCTTC. Its protein is CASGSRGGRSYNEQFF.

This clonotype was counted ten times or more. V and J are TRBV28 and TRBJ1-2; a possible D gene is TRBD1 (6 bases). V was cut by 7 bases and J by 4 bases, with 13 bases left in between. The CDR3 contains 13 residues. Germline V gene sequence: CDR1 MDHEN, CDR2 SYDVKM. CDR3 in amino acids: CASTPQGIYGYTF. For the CDR3, the DNA is TGTGCCAGCACCCCACAGGGTATCTATGGCTACACCTTC.

This clonotype was picked up many times. V usage is TRBV12-3 or TRBV12-4 and J usage is TRBJ2-6, with 10 bases that match TRBD1. V lost 5 bases to trimming and J lost 4 bases; unmatched junction nucleotides: 17. This CDR3 is built from 20 residues. The CDR3, as DNA: TGTGCCAGCAGTCTTTCCGACAGGGGGCTCGTTCGAGGAGGGGCCAACGTCCTGACTTTC. Its translation is CASSLSDRGLVRGGANVLTF.

This clonotype was observed many times. This sequence joins TRBV5-1 and TRBJ2-5; no clear D. Trimming stripped 0 bases from V and 3 bases from J, with 3 bases between. Germline values: CDR1 SGHRS, CDR2 YFSETQ. The CDR3 loop spans 12 amino acids. The CDR3 region has the DNA TGCGCCAGCAGCTTGGGGAAAGAGACCCAGTACTTC. Its protein is CASSLGKETQYF.